The next 23 T cell receptor beta chains were all read from a single sample in a study of blood T cell repertoires in COVID-19 (dated by TCRdb to between 2020 and 2021). Libraries were built with the immunoSEQ multiplex PCR assay. Not all clones reach the TCRdb copy of this immuneACCESS table, which keeps in-frame sequences only. Checked studies attribute under half of the gap to unresolved V genes and leave the rest unexplained. In this sample the table shows about 52,000 clones, about 92% of which occur a single time. The leading ten clones occupy over 3% of the sample. Sequenced material: peripheral blood. Receptors were obtained from a human donor in a cohort sampled during active COVID-19.

The gene calls are TRBV18 and TRBJ2-1; D uncertain. V was clipped by 2 bases and J by 6 bases, with 11 bases between them. In germline, CDR1 is KGHSH, CDR2 LQKENI. This CDR3 spans 14 amino acids. The CDR3 region is CASSPNLVLNEQFF. For the CDR3, the DNA is TGTGCCAGCTCACCAAATCTAGTTCTCAATGAGCAGTTCTTC.

This clone showed up just once. The chain recombines TRBV3-1 (or the pseudogene TRBV3-2) with TRBJ2-5; D is unclear. This CDR3 contains 15 residues. Trimming left V 0 bases short and J 2 bases short, with 10 bases between. Germline V gene sequence: CDR1 LGHDT, CDR2 YNNKEL (reference sequence). The CDR3 sequence: CASSQERWSQETQYF. For the CDR3, the DNA is TGTGCCAGCAGCCAAGAAAGGTGGAGTCAAGAGACCCAGTACTTC.

The J gene is TRBJ2-7, the V gene TRBV5-1, with 9 bases that match TRBD2. The CDR3 contains 15 residues. Trimming removed 1 base from V and 7 bases from J; junction bases left unmatched: 9. CDR1 and CDR2 (germline): SGHRS, YFSETQ. The CDR3 bases are TGCGCCAGCAGCTTGCTTCGAGCGGGAGGATGGGAGCAGTACTTC. This sequence encodes CASSLLRAGGWEQYF.

This chain links TRBV11-2 with TRBJ2-2; 10 nucleotides line up with TRBD2. V lost 0 bases, J lost 6 bases, and 1 base stayed unmatched. This CDR3 spans 15 amino acids. The germline V gene has CDR1 SGHAT and CDR2 FQNNGV. DNA for the CDR3: TGTGCCAGCAGCTTAGACCTAGCGGGAGCCGGGGAGCTGTTTTTT. It translates to CASSLDLAGAGELFF.

The chain employs TRBV27 and TRBJ1-1; tentative D call: TRBD1 (5 bases). The CDR3 runs 15 residues. The V end lost 7 bases, the J end lost 0 bases, and 15 bases lay between the germline ends. Germline values: CDR1 MNHEY, CDR2 SMNVEV (reference sequence). CDR3 sequence reads: CASTSLGALNTEAFF. CDR3 coding DNA: TGTGCCAGCACCTCCCTAGGGGCTTTGAACACTGAAGCTTTCTTT.

V gene TRBV7-9 combines with J gene TRBJ1-1; D remains ambiguous. Trimming shortened V by 0 bases and J by 4 bases, and 15 bases separated the two germline ends. The germline V gene has CDR1 SEHNR and CDR2 FQNEAQ (reference sequence). The CDR3 spans 16 residues. The CDR3 loop reads CASSLAATTYGTEAFF. CDR3 DNA sequence: TGTGCCAGCAGCTTAGCAGCCACTACCTATGGCACTGAAGCTTTCTTT.

J is TRBJ2-5 and V is TRBV7-2, with 7 bases identical to TRBD2. The CDR3 runs 14 residues. J lost 4 bases, V lost 5 bases, and 7 bases had no gene match. Germline V gene data show CDR1 as SGHTA and CDR2 as FQGNSA. The CDR3 bases are TGTGCCAGCAGCCCCTCCGGCGGGGGAGAGACCCAGTACTTC. Encoded protein: CASSPSGGGETQYF.

The V and J genes are TRBV4-2 and TRBJ2-1; weak D call: TRBD2 (6 bases). V lost 0 bases and J lost 2, with 8 bases in between. The CDR3 covers 15 residues. Germline CDR1 and CDR2: LGHNA and YNFKEQ. CDR3 coding DNA: TGTGCCAGCAGCCAAGAGGAGGGGCCCTACAATGAGCAGTTCTTC. It specifies CASSQEEGPYNEQFF.

The chain carries TRBV30 and TRBJ1-4; D is perhaps TRBD1 (5 bases). The length of the CDR3 is 20 residues. The V end was cut by 3 bases, the J end by 0 bases, with 26 bases between. Per germline, CDR1 GTSNPN and CDR2 SVGIG (reference sequence). The CDR3 sequence is CAWRPTLTGRGEATNEKLFF. Written as DNA, the CDR3 is TGTGCCTGGAGACCGACGTTAACGGGACGGGGGGAGGCAACTAATGAAAAACTGTTTTTT.

This chain's CDR3 is CASSQGHNYEQYF. DNA of the CDR3: TGTGCCAGCAGCCAGGGACATAACTACGAGCAGTACTTC. This chain uses TRBV7-7 with TRBJ2-7, with a weak D call TRBD1 (6 bases). This CDR3 is built from 13 residues. The germline V gene has CDR1 SSHAT and CDR2 FNYEAQ (reference sequence). V was clipped by 5 bases and J by 3 bases, with 11 bases between them.

V usage is TRBV6-5 and J usage is TRBJ2-5; D gene uncertain. Germline values: CDR1 MNHEY, CDR2 SVGAGI. V was shortened by 0 bases and J by 5 bases, with 16 bases between the two germline ends. This CDR3 comprises 16 residues. CDR3 region: CASSYSTRSPWETQYF. In DNA form, the CDR3 reads TGTGCCAGCAGTTACTCGACGCGGAGTCCTTGGGAGACCCAGTACTTC.

The V call is TRBV5-1, the J call TRBJ2-3; 7 bases align to TRBD2. Germline assignment: CDR1 SGHRS and CDR2 YFSETQ. The CDR3 loop spans 15 amino acids. The V gene end was trimmed by 0 bases and the J gene end by 0 bases; junction bases not matched to a gene: 1. CDR3 protein: CASSLERGSTDTQYF. The DNA for the CDR3 is TGCGCCAGCAGCTTGGAGCGGGGTAGCACAGATACGCAGTATTTT.

This chain links TRBV29-1 with TRBJ2-3; 7 positions agree with TRBD2. V shed 7 bases, J shed 4 bases, and the junction held 11 bases outside the gene matches. Germline V gene data show CDR1 as SQVTM and CDR2 as ANQGSEA. This CDR3 is built from 14 residues. CDR3 DNA sequence: TGCAGCGGCGTAAAAACTAGCGCTGCAGATACGCAGTATTTT. It is translated as CSGVKTSAADTQYF.

V is TRBV15 and J is TRBJ2-2, with D possibly matching TRBD2 (6 bases). The CDR3 runs 15 residues. V was shortened by 6 bases and J by 5 bases, with 16 bases between the two germline ends. Germline-derived CDR1 and CDR2 are LNHNV and YYDKDF (reference sequence). The chain's CDR3 is CATRDIRERTGELFF. The DNA for the CDR3 is TGTGCCACCAGGGACATCCGGGAGCGTACCGGGGAGCTGTTTTTT.

CDR3 residues: CASSRRGKYTDTQYF. The DNA for the CDR3 is TGTGCCAGCAGCAGACGCGGGAAATACACAGATACGCAGTATTTT. The chain carries TRBV6-5 and TRBJ2-3, with D perhaps TRBD2 (6 bases). V dropped 6 bases and J dropped 2 bases, with 15 bases sitting between them. CDR1 and CDR2 (germline): MNHEY, SVGAGI. This CDR3 region has 15 residues.

The chain is built from TRBV5-1 and TRBJ2-3; D possibly corresponds to TRBD2 (6 bases). Deletions cut 0 bases from V and 3 bases from J, with 11 bases between. CDR1 is SGHRS and CDR2 is YFSETQ in the germline V gene. CDR3 size: 15 residues. CDR3 DNA sequence: TGCGCCAGCAGCTTGGACGGGGCGGGGACAGATACGCAGTATTTT. Protein sequence: CASSLDGAGTDTQYF.

The rearrangement links TRBV24-1 to TRBJ2-3; 13 nucleotides align to TRBD2. The CDR3 is 19 amino acids. V shed 5 bases and J 4 bases; nucleotides not matched to a gene: 14. Germline CDR1 is KGHDR and CDR2 is SFDVKD. The CDR3, as DNA: TGTGCCACCAGTGCCTACTGGACTAGCGGGAGCCACGACGCAGATACGCAGTATTTT. Translation: CATSAYWTSGSHDADTQYF.

The V gene is TRBV7-2, the J gene TRBJ2-7, with 7 bases fitting TRBD2. This CDR3 contains 14 residues. V dropped 5 bases and J dropped 3; count of bases not matched to a gene: 7. CDR1 is SGHTA, CDR2 FQGNSA, per germline. CDR3 in amino acids: CASSPPAGLYEQYF. The CDR3, as DNA: TGTGCCAGCAGCCCCCCAGCGGGACTCTACGAGCAGTACTTC.

The CDR3 DNA is TGTGCCAGCAGCGGGAACAGGAAGAAAGCTTTCTTT. Its translation is CASSGNRKKAFF. V usage is TRBV7-9 and J usage is TRBJ1-1; the D gene is possibly TRBD1 (5 bases). In germline, CDR1 is SEHNR, CDR2 FQNEAQ (reference sequence). V was shortened by 5 bases and J by 9 bases, with 13 bases between the two germline ends. This CDR3 contains 12 residues.

The chain links TRBV5-1 to TRBJ2-2; possibly TRBD2 for D (6 bases). Germline-derived CDR1 and CDR2 are SGHRS and YFSETQ. CDR3 length: 13 amino acids. Trimming stripped 6 bases from V and 5 bases from J, with 11 bases between. The CDR3 here is CASKGLATGELFF. The CDR3 nucleotides are TGCGCCAGCAAGGGACTTGCTACCGGGGAGCTGTTTTTT. The full variable domain, completed using reference TRBV5-1 and TRBJ2-2, is KAGVTQTPRYLIKTRGQQVTLSCSPISGHRSVSWYQQTPGQGLQFLFEYFSETQRNKGNFPGRFSGRQFSNSRSEMNVSTLELGDSALYLCASKGLATGELFFGEGSRLTVL.

The V and J genes are TRBV5-1 and TRBJ1-5; TRBD1 agrees at 11 bases. The length of the CDR3 is 17 residues. Unmatched junction bases numbered 8, after V lost 4 bases and J lost 2 bases. Looked up from germline, CDR1 is SGHRS and CDR2 is YFSETQ. CDR3 protein: CASSPGTGGGGNQPQHF. CDR3 coding DNA: TGCGCCAGCAGCCCGGGGACAGGGGGGGGCGGCAATCAGCCCCAGCATTTT.

This chain links TRBV19 with TRBJ2-7; the match to TRBD2 covers 13 bases. The CDR3 is made up of 15 amino acids. V lost 1 base to trimming and J lost 5 bases; unmatched junction nucleotides: 2. Germline assignment: CDR1 LNHDA and CDR2 SQIVND (reference sequence). CDR3 sequence (DNA): TGTGCCAGTAGTATAGTGGGGACTAGCGGGAACGAGCAGTACTTC. Amino acid sequence: CASSIVGTSGNEQYF.

The rearrangement links TRBV19 to TRBJ2-3; the match to TRBD2 covers 9 bases. This CDR3 is built from 17 residues. Germline-derived CDR1 and CDR2 are LNHDA and SQIVND (reference sequence). With 3 bases clipped from V and 2 bases from J, the junction kept 9 bases outside the gene matches. The CDR3 DNA sequence: TGTGCCAGTAGTATCCTCCCCAGCGGGAGGTTCACAGATACGCAGTATTTT. This translates into CASSILPSGRFTDTQYF.